Sequencing of this T cell receptor (beta chain) was carried out in a study of T-cell reconstitution after alpha-beta-depleted transplantation in children. TCRbeta library preparation incorporated unique molecular identifiers. TCRdb fed the PCR reads into MiXCR, producing one record per CDR3 protein. The table includes about 980,000 distinct CDR3 sequences, less than 30% detected once. The study, taken as a whole, reports: The high TCRbeta diversity at day 60 in some patients came from surviving recipient T cells and thymic progenitors. T-cell counts and diversity at one year following transplant were attributed mainly to newly produced T cells. About two months after transplant, alpha-beta T cells reportedly came from several hundred expanded graft clones.

Trimming cost V 1 base and J 3 bases; bases outside gene matches: 5. This CDR3 has 16 residues. CDR1 is LGHDT, CDR2 YNNKEL, per germline (reference sequence). As concerns this clonotype: The antigen remains unidentified.

The rearrangement joins TRBV3-1 to TRBJ2-4, with 8 bases aligning to TRBD2. Sequencing used PBMCs, mostly from graft donor cells, obtained 360 days after TCRalphabeta/CD19-depleted stem cell transplant. The source of this sequence is a boy younger than two who had a stem cell transplant for SCID, so the T cells may come from the graft donor. CDR3 sequence reads: CASSQGPGGVKNIQYF. In DNA, the CDR3 is TGTGCCAGCAGCCAAGGCCCCGGGGGGGTCAAAAACATTCAGTACTTC.